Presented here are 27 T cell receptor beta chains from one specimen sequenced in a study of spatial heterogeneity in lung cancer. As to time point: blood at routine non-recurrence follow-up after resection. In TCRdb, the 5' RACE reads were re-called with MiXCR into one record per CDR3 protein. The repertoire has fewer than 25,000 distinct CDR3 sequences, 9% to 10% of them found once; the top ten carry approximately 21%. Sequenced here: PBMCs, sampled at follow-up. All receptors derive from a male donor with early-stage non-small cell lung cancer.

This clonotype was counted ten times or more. The CDR3 is CASSQPSGAYEQYF. As DNA, the CDR3 is TGTGCCAGCAGCCAACCATCAGGGGCCTACGAGCAGTACTTC. The chain has TRBV4-2 and TRBJ2-7, with D possibly matching TRBD1 (6 bases). With 2 bases removed from V and 2 bases from J, the gap between germline ends came to 10 bases. Germline V gives CDR1 LGHNA, CDR2 YNFKEQ. The CDR3 runs 14 residues.

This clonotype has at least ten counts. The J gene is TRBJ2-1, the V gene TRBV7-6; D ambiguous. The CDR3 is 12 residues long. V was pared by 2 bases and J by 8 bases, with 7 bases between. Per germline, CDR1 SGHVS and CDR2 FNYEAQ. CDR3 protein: CASSLMGYEQFF. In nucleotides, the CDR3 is TGTGCCAGCAGCTTAATGGGGTATGAGCAGTTCTTC.

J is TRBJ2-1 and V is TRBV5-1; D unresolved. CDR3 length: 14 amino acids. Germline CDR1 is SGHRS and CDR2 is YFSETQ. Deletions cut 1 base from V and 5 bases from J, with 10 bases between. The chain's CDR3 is CASSLLLVNNEQFF. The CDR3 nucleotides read TGCGCCAGCAGCTTGCTGCTAGTCAACAATGAGCAGTTCTTC.

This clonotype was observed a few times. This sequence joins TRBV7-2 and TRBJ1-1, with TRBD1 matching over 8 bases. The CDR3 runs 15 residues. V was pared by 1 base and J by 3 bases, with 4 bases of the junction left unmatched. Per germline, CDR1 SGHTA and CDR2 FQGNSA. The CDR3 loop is CASSLEGQVYTEAFF. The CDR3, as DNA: TGTGCCAGCAGCTTAGAGGGACAGGTGTACACTGAAGCTTTCTTT.

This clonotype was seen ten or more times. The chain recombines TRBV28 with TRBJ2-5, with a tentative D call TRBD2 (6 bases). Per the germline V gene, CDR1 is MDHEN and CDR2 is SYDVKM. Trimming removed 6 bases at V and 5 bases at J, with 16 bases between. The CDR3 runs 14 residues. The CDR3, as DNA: TGTGCCAGCAGCCGAGGGGAAGGAGGGGAGACCCAGTACTTC. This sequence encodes CASSRGEGGETQYF.

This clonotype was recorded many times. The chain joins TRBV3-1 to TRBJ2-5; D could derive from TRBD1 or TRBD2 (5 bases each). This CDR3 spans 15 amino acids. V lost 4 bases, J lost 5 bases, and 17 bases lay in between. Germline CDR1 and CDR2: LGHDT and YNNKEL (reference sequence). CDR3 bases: TGTGCCAGCAGCCCGGGACCAGCCGGGCGCGAGACCCAGTACTTC. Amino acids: CASSPGPAGRETQYF.

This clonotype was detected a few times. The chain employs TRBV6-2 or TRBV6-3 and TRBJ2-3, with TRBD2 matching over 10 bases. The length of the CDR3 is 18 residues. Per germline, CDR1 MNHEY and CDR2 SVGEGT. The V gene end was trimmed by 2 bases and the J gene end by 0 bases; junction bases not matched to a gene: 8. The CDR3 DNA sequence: TGTGCCAGCAGTTACGAAGCGGGGGGGGTCGTTAGCACAGATACGCAGTATTTT. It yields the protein CASSYEAGGVVSTDTQYF.

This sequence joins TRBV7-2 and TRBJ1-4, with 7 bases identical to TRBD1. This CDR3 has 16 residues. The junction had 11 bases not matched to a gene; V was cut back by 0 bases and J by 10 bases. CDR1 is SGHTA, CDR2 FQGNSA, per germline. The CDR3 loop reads CASSLAVGRGSGKLFF. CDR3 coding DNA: TGTGCCAGCAGCTTAGCGGTGGGCAGGGGGTCGGGAAAACTGTTTTTT.

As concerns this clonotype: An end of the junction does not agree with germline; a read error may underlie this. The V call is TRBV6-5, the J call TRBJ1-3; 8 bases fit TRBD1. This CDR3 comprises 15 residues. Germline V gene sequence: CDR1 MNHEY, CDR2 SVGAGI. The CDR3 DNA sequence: TGTGTCAGCAGTTACGCACAGGGGGATCGACACACCATATATTTT. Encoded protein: CVSSYAQGDRHTIYF.

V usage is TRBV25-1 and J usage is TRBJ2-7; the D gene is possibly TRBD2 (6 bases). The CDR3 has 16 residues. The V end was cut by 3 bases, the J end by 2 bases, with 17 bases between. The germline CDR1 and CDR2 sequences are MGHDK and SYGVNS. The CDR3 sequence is CASSDYRRGGAYEQYF. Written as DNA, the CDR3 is TGTGCCAGCAGTGATTATCGGCGTGGAGGGGCCTACGAGCAGTACTTC.

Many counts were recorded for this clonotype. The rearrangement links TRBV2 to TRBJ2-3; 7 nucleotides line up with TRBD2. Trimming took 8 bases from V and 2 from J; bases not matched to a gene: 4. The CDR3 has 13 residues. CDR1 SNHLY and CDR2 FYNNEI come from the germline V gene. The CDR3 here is CASGLGYTDTQYF. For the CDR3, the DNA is TGTGCCAGCGGACTAGGGTACACAGATACGCAGTATTTT.

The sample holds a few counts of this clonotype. In DNA, the CDR3 is TGTGCCAGCAGCCAAGATCGGGACACAGACTCTGGAAACACCATATATTTT. It is translated as CASSQDRDTDSGNTIYF. The chain combines TRBV4-2 with TRBJ1-3, with a weak D call TRBD1 (6 bases). The V end was cut by 0 bases, the J end by 0 bases, with 12 bases between. CDR1 is LGHNA, CDR2 YNFKEQ, per germline. The CDR3 runs 17 residues.

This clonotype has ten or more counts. The CDR3 sequence is CASSSSGQYRYGYTF. In DNA form, the CDR3 reads TGTGCCAGCAGCTCGAGCGGACAGTATCGCTATGGCTACACCTTC. This sequence joins TRBV7-9 and TRBJ1-2; D possibly corresponds to TRBD1 (6 bases). CDR3 length equals 15 residues. Germline V gives CDR1 SEHNR, CDR2 FQNEAQ (reference sequence). Trimming pared 4 bases from V and 4 bases from J, leaving 16 bases between.

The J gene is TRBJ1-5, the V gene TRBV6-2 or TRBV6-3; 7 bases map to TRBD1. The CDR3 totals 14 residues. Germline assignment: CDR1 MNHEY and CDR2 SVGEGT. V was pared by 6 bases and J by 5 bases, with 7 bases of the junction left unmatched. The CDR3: CASRGDRDDQPQHF. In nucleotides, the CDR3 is TGTGCCAGCAGGGGCGACAGGGATGATCAGCCCCAGCATTTT.

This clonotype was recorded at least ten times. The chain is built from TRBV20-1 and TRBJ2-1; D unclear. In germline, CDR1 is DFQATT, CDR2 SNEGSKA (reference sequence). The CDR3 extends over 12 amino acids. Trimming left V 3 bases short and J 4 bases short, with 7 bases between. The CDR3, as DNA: TGCAGTGCTAGGGCCCAATACAATGAGCAGTTCTTC. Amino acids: CSARAQYNEQFF.

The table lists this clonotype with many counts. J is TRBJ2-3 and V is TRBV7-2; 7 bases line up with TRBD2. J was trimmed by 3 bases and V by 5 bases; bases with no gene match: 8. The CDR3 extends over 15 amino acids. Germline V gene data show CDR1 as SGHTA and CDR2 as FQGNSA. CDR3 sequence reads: CASSLEGRGTDTQYF. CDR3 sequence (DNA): TGTGCCAGCAGCCTAGAGGGGCGGGGGACAGATACGCAGTATTTT.

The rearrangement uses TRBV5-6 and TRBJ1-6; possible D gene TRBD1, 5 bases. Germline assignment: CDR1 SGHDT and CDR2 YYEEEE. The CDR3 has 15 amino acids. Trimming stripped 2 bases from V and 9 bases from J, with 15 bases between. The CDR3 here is CASSLPGGMGSPLHF. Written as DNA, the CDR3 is TGTGCCAGCAGCTTACCTGGGGGAATGGGTTCACCCCTCCACTTT.

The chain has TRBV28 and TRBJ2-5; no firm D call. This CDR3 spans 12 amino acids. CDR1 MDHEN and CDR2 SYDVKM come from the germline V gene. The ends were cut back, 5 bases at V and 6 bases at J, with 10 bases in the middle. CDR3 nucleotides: TGTGCCAGCAGTCTCGTTTTAAAGACCCAGTACTTC. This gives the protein CASSLVLKTQYF.

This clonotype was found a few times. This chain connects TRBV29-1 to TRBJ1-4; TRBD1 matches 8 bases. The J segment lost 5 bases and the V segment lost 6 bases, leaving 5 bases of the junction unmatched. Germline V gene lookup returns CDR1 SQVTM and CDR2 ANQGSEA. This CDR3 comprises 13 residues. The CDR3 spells CSVQGAWNEKLFF. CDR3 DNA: TGCAGCGTCCAGGGGGCATGGAATGAAAAACTGTTTTTT.

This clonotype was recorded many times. Here the CDR3 reads CASSLGPAATLGPGGGTEAFF. In nucleotides, the CDR3 is TGTGCCAGCAGTTTAGGACCGGCAGCCACGCTGGGCCCCGGCGGGGGCACTGAAGCTTTCTTT. The genes are TRBV28 and TRBJ1-1; weak D call: TRBD1 (5 bases). From germline, CDR1 is MDHEN and CDR2 SYDVKM. Deletions cut 2 bases from V and 4 bases from J, with 32 bases between. This CDR3 comprises 21 residues.

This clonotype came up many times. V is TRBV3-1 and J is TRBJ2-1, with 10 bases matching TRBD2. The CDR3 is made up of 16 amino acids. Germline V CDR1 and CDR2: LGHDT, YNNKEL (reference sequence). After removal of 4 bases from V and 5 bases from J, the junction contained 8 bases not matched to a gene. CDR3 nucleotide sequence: TGTGCCAGCAGCCCCTTAGCGGGGGGACGCCACAATGAGCAGTTCTTC. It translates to CASSPLAGGRHNEQFF.

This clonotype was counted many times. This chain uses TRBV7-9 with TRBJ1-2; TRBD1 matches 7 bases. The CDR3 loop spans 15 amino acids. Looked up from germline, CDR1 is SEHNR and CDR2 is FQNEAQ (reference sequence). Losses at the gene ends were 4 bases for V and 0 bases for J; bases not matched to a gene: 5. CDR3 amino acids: CASSSPGQTNYGYTF. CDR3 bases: TGTGCCAGCAGCTCGCCGGGACAGACTAACTATGGCTACACCTTC.

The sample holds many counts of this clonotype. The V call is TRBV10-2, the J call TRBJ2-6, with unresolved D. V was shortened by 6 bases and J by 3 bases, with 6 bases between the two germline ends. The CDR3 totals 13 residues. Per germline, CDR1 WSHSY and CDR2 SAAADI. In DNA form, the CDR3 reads TGCGCCAGCAGGGACGGTGGGGCCAACGTCCTGACTTTC. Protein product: CASRDGGANVLTF.

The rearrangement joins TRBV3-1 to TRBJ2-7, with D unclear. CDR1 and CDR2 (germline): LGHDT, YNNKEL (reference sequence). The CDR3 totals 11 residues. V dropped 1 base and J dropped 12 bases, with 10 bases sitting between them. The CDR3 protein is CASSQGSDPYF. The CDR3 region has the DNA TGTGCCAGCAGCCAAGGATCGGACCCGTACTTC.

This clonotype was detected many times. CDR3: CASSQETGTGVNTEAFF. CDR3 sequence (DNA): TGTGCCAGCAGCCAAGAAACCGGGACAGGGGTGAACACTGAAGCTTTCTTT. The V call is TRBV3-1, the J call TRBJ1-1; the match to TRBD1 covers 10 bases. CDR1 and CDR2 from the germline V gene are LGHDT and YNNKEL (reference sequence). CDR3 length: 17 amino acids. V dropped 0 bases and J dropped 0; count of bases not matched to a gene: 4.

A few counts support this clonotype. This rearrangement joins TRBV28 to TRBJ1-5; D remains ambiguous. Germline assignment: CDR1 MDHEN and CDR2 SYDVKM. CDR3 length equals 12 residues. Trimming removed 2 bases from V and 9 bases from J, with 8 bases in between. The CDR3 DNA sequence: TGTGCCAGCAGTTTAGCCCGTAGGCCCCAGCATTTT. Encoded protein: CASSLARRPQHF.

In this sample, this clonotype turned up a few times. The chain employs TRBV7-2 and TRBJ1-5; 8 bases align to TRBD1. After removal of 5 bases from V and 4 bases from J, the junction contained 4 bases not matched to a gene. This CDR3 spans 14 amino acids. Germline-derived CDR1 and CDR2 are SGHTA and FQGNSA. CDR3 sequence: CASSHRTGNQPQHF. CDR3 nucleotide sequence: TGTGCCAGCAGCCATCGGACAGGGAATCAGCCCCAGCATTTT.